This T cell receptor (beta chain) originates from a study of Ad26.COV2.S vaccination and SARS-CoV-2 variants. Study overall: Donor had been placed in the Ad26.COV2.S arm of the COV1001 trial. Once, or twice with 56 days between doses, Ad26.COV2.S was given intramuscularly. Study findings and constraints: CD8+ and CD4+ T cells specific for spike reportedly responded with substantial breadth after vaccination.

CDR1 and CDR2 from the germline V gene are SGHRS and YFSETQ. The V gene lost 0 bases and the J gene lost 2 bases, with 11 bases spanning the gap. CDR3 length equals 16 residues. Treatment denoted: over 15 received Ad26.COV2.S at low or high dose, single or two shots; about 5 received placebo; per-sample allocation not given. Day 63 following the first vaccine or placebo injection was when the samples were taken. Sequencing used immunoSEQ multiplex PCR; TCRdb keeps in-frame clones, though not all of them. The table has 300,000 to 350,000 clones, around four fifths seen once; the top ten hold about 2.1%. Remarks on this clone: Its antigen is undetermined.

V is TRBV5-1 and J is TRBJ1-4; a possible D gene is TRBD1 (6 bases). The source was peripheral blood, collected in a trial of Ad26.COV2.S vaccine versus placebo. This TCR was sampled from a person aged 18-65 years who received the Ad26.COV2.S COVID-19 vaccine or a placebo. The CDR3 DNA reads TGCGCCAGCAGCTTGGGGGACCAGGGGACTAATGAAAAACTGTTTTTT. It encodes CASSLGDQGTNEKLFF.